Listed here are 20 T cell receptor beta chains from one sample, sequenced in a study of identical twins. TCRdb redid the calling of the 5' RACE reads with MiXCR, one entry per CDR3 protein. The data show 690,000 or so distinct CDR3 sequences, 5.5% to 6.5% seen once. The specimen was naive T cells sorted from blood. Receptors originate from a man between 18 and 35 years old in good health.

This clonotype has ten or more counts. V is TRBV5-1 and J is TRBJ2-7; TRBD1 matches at 9 bases. Unmatched junction bases numbered 5, after V lost 0 bases and J lost 4 bases. Germline V lookup: CDR1 SGHRS, CDR2 YFSETQ. The CDR3 has 15 residues. CDR3 in amino acids: CASSLDSGTGYEQYF. As DNA, the CDR3 is TGCGCCAGCAGCTTGGATTCTGGGACAGGGTACGAGCAGTACTTC.

This clonotype showed up many times. The V and J genes are TRBV20-1 and TRBJ2-2; 9 bases match TRBD2. CDR1 and CDR2 (germline): DFQATT, SNEGSKA (reference sequence). The CDR3 runs 15 residues. J lost 4 bases, V lost 6 bases, and 9 bases had no gene match. The CDR3 region is CSASYSGSGTGELFF. CDR3 DNA: TGCAGTGCATCTTATAGCGGGAGCGGCACCGGGGAGCTGTTTTTT.

This clonotype appeared a few times. The chain links TRBV12-3 or TRBV12-4 to TRBJ2-1; D is uncertain. This CDR3 has 14 amino acids. V shed 8 bases and J shed 6 bases, with 17 bases lying between them. In DNA form, the CDR3 reads TGTGCCAGCTATACTCGAGGTTTGCCCAATGAGCAGTTCTTC. It encodes CASYTRGLPNEQFF.

This chain connects TRBV6-5 to TRBJ2-7; D uncertain. This CDR3 has 14 residues. CDR1 is MNHEY and CDR2 is SVGAGI in the germline V gene. Trimming cost V 3 bases and J 0 bases, with 9 bases left between them. The DNA of the CDR3 is TGTGCCAGCAGTTATTATTCCGGCTCCTACGAGCAGTACGTC. Its translation: CASSYYSGSYEQYV.

This clonotype was counted ten times or more. The V and J genes are TRBV27 and TRBJ2-7, with 9 bases identical to TRBD1. The CDR3 covers 15 residues. The V and J ends lost 3 bases and 5 bases, in that order; junction bases with no gene match: 8. Looked up from germline, CDR1 is MNHEY and CDR2 is SMNVEV (reference sequence). The CDR3 region has the DNA TGTGCCAGCAGTTTTCTCACGGGACAGGGCCACGAGCAGTACGTC. Translating it yields CASSFLTGQGHEQYV.

The chain employs TRBV5-1 and TRBJ2-3; TRBD1 agrees at 8 bases. Germline lookup yields CDR1 SGHRS and CDR2 YFSETQ. Trimming removed 4 bases from V and 2 bases from J; junction bases left unmatched: 6. The CDR3 contains 15 residues. The chain's CDR3 is CASSGDRSNTDTQYF. The CDR3 DNA is TGCGCCAGCAGCGGGGACAGGTCTAACACAGATACGCAGTATTTT.

This clonotype appeared a few times. The CDR3 is CASSYGAGVQPQHF. DNA of the CDR3: TGTGCCAGCAGTTACGGGGCAGGGGTTCAGCCCCAGCATTTT. V gene TRBV6-5 combines with J gene TRBJ1-5; TRBD1 is a possible D gene (6 bases). Germline values: CDR1 MNHEY, CDR2 SVGAGI. Trimming took off 2 bases at V and 6 bases at J, with 11 bases between the two ends. The CDR3 consists of 14 residues.

The chain carries TRBV2 and TRBJ1-5, with TRBD1 matching 8 bases. With 3 bases clipped from V and 0 bases from J, the junction kept 10 bases outside the gene matches. CDR3 length: 18 residues. Looked up from germline, CDR1 is SNHLY and CDR2 is FYNNEI. CDR3 loop: CASSDTGGLGLSNQPQHF. The CDR3 coding sequence is TGTGCCAGCAGTGATACAGGGGGTCTGGGGCTTAGCAATCAGCCCCAGCATTTT.

At least ten counts were recorded for this clonotype. The rearrangement uses TRBV20-1 and TRBJ2-7; tentative D call: TRBD1 (5 bases). Germline V gene lookup returns CDR1 DFQATT and CDR2 SNEGSKA (reference sequence). The ends were cut back, 6 bases at V and 3 bases at J, with 15 bases in the middle. This CDR3 is 13 amino acids long. CDR3 in amino acids: CSAISGRDYEQYF. DNA of the CDR3: TGCAGTGCCATTTCGGGCAGGGACTACGAGCAGTACTTC.

This clonotype has ten or more counts. The rearrangement links TRBV2 to TRBJ1-5, with D uncertain. Looked up from germline, CDR1 is SNHLY and CDR2 is FYNNEI. Trimming left V 4 bases short and J 8 bases short, with 15 bases between. The CDR3 has 14 residues. This CDR3 is CASSGRWLAKPQHF. The CDR3 bases are TGTGCCAGCAGTGGTCGATGGTTAGCTAAGCCCCAGCATTTT.

The rearrangement links TRBV6-5 to TRBJ2-7, with a tentative D call TRBD2 (6 bases). CDR3 length: 12 residues. V was cut by 6 bases and J by 7 bases, with 13 bases left in between. The germline V gene has CDR1 MNHEY and CDR2 SVGAGI. The CDR3 region has the DNA TGTGCCAGCAGCCACCGGGAGAAGGAGCAGTACTTC. Its translation is CASSHREKEQYF.

This clonotype occurred many times. This chain connects TRBV4-1 to TRBJ2-2; TRBD1 matches at 10 bases. Germline CDR1 MGHRA, CDR2 YSYEKL. After removal of 0 bases from V and 4 bases from J, the junction contained 8 bases not matched to a gene. The CDR3 has 18 amino acids. For the CDR3, the DNA is TGCGCCAGCAGCCAAGAAATGGGGGGACAGGGGCCCACCGGGGAGCTGTTTTTT. It is translated as CASSQEMGGQGPTGELFF.

This chain connects TRBV6-1 to TRBJ2-5, with 9 bases identical to TRBD1. Germline loops: CDR1 MNHNS, CDR2 SASEGT. Trimming cost V 8 bases and J 2 bases; bases outside gene matches: 15. The CDR3 has 17 amino acids. CDR3 sequence: CASRVRDRVGWQETQYF. CDR3 sequence (DNA): TGTGCCAGCCGAGTTCGGGACAGGGTTGGGTGGCAAGAGACCCAGTACTTC.

This clonotype was picked up many times. The V gene is TRBV2, the J gene TRBJ2-3; D perhaps matches TRBD2 (5 bases). This CDR3 has 17 amino acids. Trimming took 4 bases from V and 4 from J, leaving 21 bases between them. The germline V gene has CDR1 SNHLY and CDR2 FYNNEI. CDR3 amino acids: CASSARGAGMWADTQYF. CDR3 DNA sequence: TGTGCCAGCAGTGCCCGGGGTGCCGGGATGTGGGCAGATACGCAGTATTTT.

The rearrangement joins TRBV20-1 to TRBJ2-2; D is unresolved. Looked up from germline, CDR1 is DFQATT and CDR2 is SNEGSKA (reference sequence). This CDR3 has 15 residues. V was pared by 3 bases and J by 1 base, with 12 bases between. DNA of the CDR3: TGCAGTGCTAGTCCCCTCGCAGGGAACACCGGGGAGCTGTTTTTT. Residues: CSASPLAGNTGELFF.

This rearrangement joins TRBV14 to TRBJ2-4, with D possibly being TRBD1 or TRBD2 (6 bases each). Looked up from germline, CDR1 is SGHDN and CDR2 is FVKESK. Between the trimmed V and J ends, which lost 1 base and 4 bases, there was a span of 14 bases. The CDR3 extends over 16 amino acids. The chain's CDR3 is CASSQVGKGGKNIQYF. CDR3 DNA sequence: TGTGCCAGCAGCCAAGTGGGCAAGGGGGGAAAAAACATTCAGTACTTC.

This clonotype has just a few counts. This chain links TRBV4-1 with TRBJ2-6; 7 bases agree with TRBD1. The CDR3 totals 16 residues. V was clipped by 0 bases and J by 2 bases; unmatched bases: 1. Germline V CDR1 and CDR2: MGHRA, YSYEKL. CDR3 amino acids: CASSQDQGAGANVLTF. In DNA, the CDR3 is TGCGCCAGCAGCCAAGATCAGGGGGCTGGGGCCAACGTCCTGACTTTC.

At least ten counts were recorded for this clonotype. This chain links TRBV10-3 with TRBJ2-7; weak D call: TRBD2 (6 bases). V was shortened by 0 bases and J by 5 bases, with 8 bases between the two germline ends. Germline CDR1 and CDR2: ENHRY and SYGVKD. This CDR3 has 13 residues. The CDR3 region is CAISESWRDEQYF. The CDR3 region has the DNA TGTGCCATCAGTGAGTCATGGAGGGACGAGCAGTACTTC.

There are a few counts of this clonotype. The chain employs TRBV28 and TRBJ1-2; tentative D call: TRBD1 (5 bases). Trimming took 4 bases from V and 5 from J, leaving 14 bases between them. Germline V gene data show CDR1 as MDHEN and CDR2 as SYDVKM. The CDR3 is made up of 14 amino acids. As DNA, the CDR3 is TGTGCCAGCAGTTCCGGGACCGCCGCGTATGGCTACACCTTC. Translating gives CASSSGTAAYGYTF.

This rearrangement joins TRBV9 to TRBJ2-2; TRBD1 or TRBD2 may be the D gene (6 bases each). From germline, CDR1 is SGDLS and CDR2 YYNGEE. This CDR3 comprises 18 residues. V lost 0 bases to trimming and J lost 0 bases, with 15 bases between them. The CDR3 sequence: CASSVVSPGGANTGELFF. The CDR3 region has the DNA TGTGCCAGCAGCGTAGTGTCCCCCGGGGGCGCGAACACCGGGGAGCTGTTTTTT.